Listed below are T cell receptor beta chains from one sample, sequenced in a study of T-cell memory formation after mild COVID-19. TCRdb re-analysed the 5' RACE reads in MiXCR, keeping a single row per CDR3 protein. The table has about 260,000 distinct CDR3 sequences, approximately 15% seen once. Sequencing was carried out using PBMCs or a T cell subset sorted from them (not recorded which). These receptors came from a man younger than 35 who had mild COVID-19 (a few samples of this study predate the infection). Cell type and time point are not known. Each CDR3 is given with its conserved first and last residue. Clone size is not always given. Where it is, it says once, few, many or a class for expanded clones.

V gene: TRBV9
J gene: TRBJ2-1
clone size: few
CDR3 protein: CASSSQSQGHEQFF

V gene: TRBV3-1
J gene: TRBJ2-2
clone size: NA
CDR3 protein: CASSKDLGGLAGELFF

V gene: TRBV10-3
J gene: TRBJ1-2
clone size: few
CDR3 protein: CAIRSTHRGHLGYTF

V gene: TRBV7-8
J gene: TRBJ2-5
clone size: NA
CDR3 protein: CASSTLGDIRETQYF

V gene: TRBV12-3/TRBV12-4
J gene: TRBJ2-2
clone size: few
CDR3 protein: CASSLARIASTGELFF

V gene: TRBV6-5
J gene: TRBJ1-1
clone size: NA
CDR3 protein: CASYRAAMVEAFF

V gene: TRBV7-9
J gene: TRBJ1-2
clone size: NA
CDR3 protein: CASSSSWTGGGYGYTF

V gene: TRBV6-5
J gene: TRBJ2-1
clone size: few
CDR3 protein: CASSYLSGVQQFF

V gene: TRBV20-1
J gene: TRBJ1-2
clone size: NA
CDR3 protein: CSARVFPLTGVIYGYTF

V gene: TRBV5-1
J gene: TRBJ2-3
clone size: NA
CDR3 protein: CASSLTGGSADTQYF

V gene: TRBV5-1
J gene: TRBJ1-3
clone size: few
CDR3 protein: CASTAAGRLGNTIYF

V gene: TRBV20-1
J gene: TRBJ1-2
clone size: NA
CDR3 protein: CSARARDGGFGGYTF

V gene: TRBV4-2
J gene: TRBJ2-3
clone size: NA
CDR3 protein: CASSQDGSGVLDTQYF

V gene: TRBV10-3
J gene: TRBJ2-7
clone size: few
CDR3 protein: CAISDPTSFDEQYF

V gene: TRBV5-4
J gene: TRBJ2-7
clone size: few
CDR3 protein: CASSSSKGSYEQYF

V gene: TRBV5-1
J gene: TRBJ2-3
clone size: many
CDR3 protein: CASSFPGQGGDTQYF

V gene: TRBV12-3/TRBV12-4
J gene: TRBJ2-1
clone size: NA
CDR3 protein: CASSQTSIDPDGFF

V gene: TRBV4-1
J gene: TRBJ2-1
clone size: few
CDR3 protein: CASSQAPGRDEQFF

V gene: TRBV7-2
J gene: TRBJ1-2
clone size: NA
CDR3 protein: CASSRGYLEANYGYTF

V gene: TRBV5-1
J gene: TRBJ2-1
clone size: NA
CDR3 protein: CASSLDGYTGNEQFF

V gene: TRBV12-3/TRBV12-4
J gene: TRBJ2-6
clone size: many
CDR3 protein: CASSLSSSGANVLTF

V gene: TRBV4-1
J gene: TRBJ2-6
clone size: NA
CDR3 protein: CASSHRKTSGGPPARGANVLTF

V gene: TRBV5-1
J gene: TRBJ2-2
clone size: many
CDR3 protein: CASSLAGANTGELFF

V gene: TRBV4-3
J gene: TRBJ1-3
clone size: NA
CDR3 protein: CASSQEGNRFTGNTIYF

V gene: TRBV4-1
J gene: TRBJ1-5
clone size: few
CDR3 protein: CASSQTGGGNQPQHF

V gene: TRBV6-2/TRBV6-3
J gene: TRBJ1-2
clone size: few
CDR3 protein: CASSYRGTGVDGYTF

V gene: TRBV7-9
J gene: TRBJ1-6
clone size: NA
CDR3 protein: CASSLTDYNSPLHF

V gene: TRBV12-3/TRBV12-4
J gene: TRBJ1-1
clone size: NA
CDR3 protein: CASSFSTVGTEAFF